These T cell receptor beta chains were read from a single sample in a study of T-cell memory formation after mild COVID-19. MiXCR was run by TCRdb on the 5' RACE reads, yielding one entry per CDR3 protein. The repertoire holds hundreds of thousands of distinct CDR3 sequences, with less than 25% as singletons. Sequenced input: PBMCs or a T cell subset sorted from them (not recorded which). The receptors originated from an adult woman who had mild COVID-19 (a few samples of this study predate the infection). Cell type and time point are not known. Each CDR3 is given with its conserved first and last residue. Fields, in order: clone size, V gene, D gene, J gene, CDR3 DNA, CDR3 protein. D genes are given only for firm matches. The size entry is marked missing in some rows and otherwise reads once, few, many or a size class.

-	TRBV7-9	-	TRBJ1-2	TGTGCCAGCAGCTTACCTGCGCGTAATGGCTACACCTTC	CASSLPARNGYTF
-	TRBV5-1	TRBD2	TRBJ2-2	TGCGCCAGCAGCTTGGAACTAGCGGGAGGTTACGGGGAGCTGTTTTTT	CASSLELAGGYGELFF
-	TRBV5-1	-	TRBJ2-1	TGCGCCAGAAAACACGGACCGCGCAATGAGCAGTTCTTC	CARKHGPRNEQFF
few	TRBV12-3/TRBV12-4	TRBD2	TRBJ2-1	TGTGCCAGCAGGTATACTTCTAGCGGACGATCCTACAATGAGCAGTTCTTC	CASRYTSSGRSYNEQFF
-	TRBV6-5	-	TRBJ2-2	TGTGCCAGCAGTTACATCGGGGCCGGGGAGCTGTTTTTT	CASSYIGAGELFF
-	TRBV2	-	TRBJ2-1	TGTGCCTCCCACGTCCCCCGGAATGAGCAGTTCTTC	CASHVPRNEQFF
once	TRBV5-1	-	TRBJ2-1	TGCGCCAGCAGCTTGGTTTTCGGAAGCTCCTACAATGAGCAGTTCTTC	CASSLVFGSSYNEQFF
few	TRBV7-9	-	TRBJ1-1	TGTGCCAGCAGCTCCCCGAACAGCATGAACACTGAAGCTTTCTTT	CASSSPNSMNTEAFF
-	TRBV15	TRBD1	TRBJ2-1	TGTGCCACCAGCAGAGATTGGATAGGACAGGGGGCGAGCGATGAGCAGTTCTTC	CATSRDWIGQGASDEQFF
few	TRBV12-3/TRBV12-4	-	TRBJ1-4	TGTGCCAGCAGTTTAGAGGGTTGGAGCGGAAAACTGTTTTTT	CASSLEGWSGKLFF
few	TRBV4-1	TRBD1	TRBJ2-2	TGCGCCAGCAGCCAAGATATGACAGGGTCTCCCGGGGAGCTGTTTTTT	CASSQDMTGSPGELFF
-	TRBV6-1	-	TRBJ1-1	TGTGCCAGCAGTGACGGACGGGAAGCTTTCTTT	CASSDGREAFF
-	TRBV20-1	-	TRBJ2-7	TGCAGTGCTAGATCGCAGTTCGGACACGTCTCTCACTACGAGCAGTACTTC	CSARSQFGHVSHYEQYF
-	TRBV12-3/TRBV12-4	-	TRBJ2-5	TGTGCCAGCAGTTTTATGGGGTCGGAGACCCAGTACTTC	CASSFMGSETQYF
few	TRBV29-1	TRBD1	TRBJ1-2	TGCAGCGTTTCGTCAGGGGGCTATGGCTACACCTTC	CSVSSGGYGYTF
few	TRBV5-4	-	TRBJ1-1	TGTGCCAGCAGCTTCCAGGGTATCCCTGAAGCTTTCTTT	CASSFQGIPEAFF
few	TRBV15	TRBD2	TRBJ2-7	TGTGCCACCAGCTCTGGGAGGGGCTACGAGCAGTACTTC	CATSSGRGYEQYF
few	TRBV6-2/TRBV6-3	TRBD2	TRBJ2-4	TGTGCCAGCAGGTGGGCCGGGACTAGCGGAAACATTCAGTACTTC	CASRWAGTSGNIQYF
-	TRBV20-1	-	TRBJ2-3	TGCAGTGCTAGGGGTGCGGAGGGCACAGATACGCAGTATTTT	CSARGAEGTDTQYF
few	TRBV5-1	-	TRBJ1-3	TGCGTCAGCAGCCCCGGGGAGGCGAGCACCATATATTTT	CVSSPGEASTIYF
few	TRBV6-5	-	TRBJ1-1	TGTGCCAGCAGTCACCAGGAAGGGGCCACTGAAGCTTTCTTT	CASSHQEGATEAFF
once	TRBV6-5	TRBD2	TRBJ2-5	TGTGCCAGCAGTTACTCCGGACTAGCGGGGGGGCGAGAGACCCAGTACTTC	CASSYSGLAGGRETQYF